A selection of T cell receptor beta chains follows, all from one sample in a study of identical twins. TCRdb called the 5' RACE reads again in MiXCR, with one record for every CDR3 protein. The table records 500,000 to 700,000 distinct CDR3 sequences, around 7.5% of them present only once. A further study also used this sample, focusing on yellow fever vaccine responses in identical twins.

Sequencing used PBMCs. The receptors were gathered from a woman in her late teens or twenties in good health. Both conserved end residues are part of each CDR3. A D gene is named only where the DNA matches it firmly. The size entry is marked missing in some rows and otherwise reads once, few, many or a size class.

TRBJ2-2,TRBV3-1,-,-,TGTGCCAGCAGCCAGCGAAACAGGGTCAACACCGGGGAGCTGTTTTTT,CASSQRNRVNTGELFF
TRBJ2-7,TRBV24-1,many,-,TGTGCCACCAGTGATACAGGCCCAACTGACTCCTACGAGCAGTACTTC,CATSDTGPTDSYEQYF
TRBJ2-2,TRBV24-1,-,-,TGTGCCACCAGTAAAACTCAGGGGAATACCGGGGAGCTGTTTTTT,CATSKTQGNTGELFF
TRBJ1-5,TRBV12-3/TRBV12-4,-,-,TGTGCCAGCAGCCCGGTAGGGTTGGAAACTTCGGGTCAGCCCCAGCATTTT,CASSPVGLETSGQPQHF
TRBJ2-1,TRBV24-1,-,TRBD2,TGTGCCACCGGGAGGGCGGGAGCGAGTAATGAGCAGTTCTTC,CATGRAGASNEQFF
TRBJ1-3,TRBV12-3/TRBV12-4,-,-,TGTGCCAGCACCAGGGACGGTTCTGGAAACACCATATATTTT,CASTRDGSGNTIYF
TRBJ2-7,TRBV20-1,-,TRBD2,TGCAGTGCCAGATTCGGGACTACGGGCGAGCAGTACTTC,CSARFGTTGEQYF
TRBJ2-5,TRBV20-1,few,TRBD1,TGCAGTGCTGCCCCCCGCCAGGGGGTGTTTGTGACCCAGTACTTC,CSAAPRQGVFVTQYF
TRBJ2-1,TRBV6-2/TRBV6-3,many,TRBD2,TGTGCCAGCAGTTATGTTAGCGGGGGGGCCGAGTACAATGAGCAGTTCTTC,CASSYVSGGAEYNEQFF
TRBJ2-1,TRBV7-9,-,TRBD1,TGTGCCAGCAGCGGTGGACAGGGGCACAATGAGCAGTTCTTC,CASSGGQGHNEQFF
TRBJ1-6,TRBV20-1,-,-,TGCAGTGCTAGTGAGGGGTTTAGTTCACCCCTCCACTTT,CSASEGFSSPLHF
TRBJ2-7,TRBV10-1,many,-,TGCGCCAGTCCGGACTCTACCTACGAGCAGTACTTC,CASPDSTYEQYF
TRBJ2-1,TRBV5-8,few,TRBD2,TGTGCCAGCAGCCCGGGGGGGGTGGAATCACGCCTCAATGAGCAGTTCTTC,CASSPGGVESRLNEQFF
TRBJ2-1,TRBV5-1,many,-,TGCGCCAGCAGCTTTTTAAGTGACTCCTACAATGAGCAGTTCTTC,CASSFLSDSYNEQFF
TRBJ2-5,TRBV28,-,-,TGTGCCAGCAGTTCAGCGGACCGACTTTCTAAGACCCAGTACTTC,CASSSADRLSKTQYF
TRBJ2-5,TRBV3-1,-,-,TGTGCCAGCAGCCAAGACCGACTGGGCTTTTATGGGGAGACCCAGTACTTC,CASSQDRLGFYGETQYF
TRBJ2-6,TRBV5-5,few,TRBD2,TGTGCCAGCAGCTTGGGCTGGACTAGTGGGGCCAACGTCCTGACTTTC,CASSLGWTSGANVLTF
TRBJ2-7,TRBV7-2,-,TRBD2,TGTGCCAGCAGCTTAGCCCTAGCGGGGTTTTACGAGCAGTACTTC,CASSLALAGFYEQYF
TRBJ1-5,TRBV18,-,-,TGTGCCAGCTCACCCGGGCAGTTTCAGCCCCAGCATTTT,CASSPGQFQPQHF
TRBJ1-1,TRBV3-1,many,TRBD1,TGTGCCAGCAGCGTCCGGACAGGGGGCACTGAAGCTTTCTTT,CASSVRTGGTEAFF
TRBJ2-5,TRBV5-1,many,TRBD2,TGCGCCAGCAGCACTGGACTAGCGGGGGGGCAAGAGACCCAGTACTTC,CASSTGLAGGQETQYF
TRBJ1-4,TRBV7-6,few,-,TGTGCCAGCAGCTTATGGGGGGCAACTAATGAAAAACTGTTTTTT,CASSLWGATNEKLFF